A single sample is the source of the 26 T cell receptor beta chains below, sequenced in a study of blood T cell repertoires in COVID-19. The assay was immunoSEQ multiplex PCR, and TCRdb's table has in-frame clones only and misses some. The sample consists of about 340,000 clones, around 83% of them appearing once. Sequencing used peripheral blood. The receptors derive from a man aged 25-45 years with active or convalescent COVID-19.

The chain has TRBV24-1 and TRBJ1-1; D unclear. V lost 4 bases and J 4 bases, leaving 6 bases between the germline ends. Looked up from germline, CDR1 is KGHDR and CDR2 is SFDVKD. This CDR3 is 12 amino acids long. The CDR3: CATSDRSTEAFF. CDR3 bases: TGTGCCACCAGTGACCGGAGCACTGAAGCTTTCTTT.

This clone was picked up a small number of times. V and J are TRBV2 and TRBJ1-1; D ambiguous. The CDR3 length is 14 residues. Germline-derived CDR1 and CDR2 are SNHLY and FYNNEI. The ends were cut back, 7 bases at V and 1 base at J, with 13 bases in the middle. CDR3 residues: CASIAPMANTEAFF. The CDR3 DNA is TGTGCCAGCATAGCCCCGATGGCGAACACTGAAGCTTTCTTT.

This clone was observed a few times. The rearrangement joins TRBV25-1 to TRBJ2-5; possibly TRBD2 for D (6 bases). Germline V gene data show CDR1 as MGHDK and CDR2 as SYGVNS. The CDR3 contains 11 residues. Trimming stripped 7 bases from V and 5 bases from J, with 8 bases between. The CDR3 loop reads CASNGGETQYF. The CDR3 DNA reads TGTGCCAGCAATGGGGGGGAGACCCAGTACTTC. Combining the CDR3 with reference TRBV25-1 and TRBJ2-5 gives the whole variable domain EADIYQTPRYLVIGTGKKITLECSQTMGHDKMYWYQQDPGMELHLIHYSYGVNSTEKGDLSSESTVSRIRTEHFPLTLESARPSHTSQYLCASNGGETQYFGPGTRLLVL.

The chain has TRBV27 and TRBJ2-7, with 13 bases identical to TRBD2. This CDR3 is 16 amino acids long. The junction had 8 bases not matched to a gene; V was cut back by 6 bases and J by 3 bases. Germline V gives CDR1 MNHEY, CDR2 SMNVEV (reference sequence). Here the CDR3 DNA reads TGTGCCAGCAGACGTGGGACTAGCGGGGATATCTACGAGCAGTACTTC. Its translation: CASRRGTSGDIYEQYF.

This chain connects TRBV6-2 or TRBV6-3 to TRBJ1-2, with a weak D call TRBD1 (5 bases). The germline CDR1 and CDR2 sequences are MNHEY and SVGEGT. This CDR3 is 13 amino acids long. Trimming removed 7 bases at V and 2 bases at J, with 11 bases between. The chain's CDR3 is CASTPGANYGYTF. The CDR3, as DNA: TGTGCCAGCACCCCTGGGGCCAACTATGGCTACACCTTC.

The gene calls are TRBV27 and TRBJ1-2; D is unresolved. The CDR3 runs 15 residues. Germline V gene data show CDR1 as MNHEY and CDR2 as SMNVEV (reference sequence). Trimming removed 8 bases at V and 0 bases at J, with 16 bases between. The CDR3 region has the DNA TGTGCCAGCCGTACCGTCGGCGGGGCTAACTATGGCTACACCTTC. Translating it yields CASRTVGGANYGYTF.

This clone was picked up a small number of times. The chain couples TRBV28 to TRBJ1-2; 7 bases map to TRBD1. CDR1 MDHEN and CDR2 SYDVKM come from the germline V gene. J lost 8 bases, V lost 7 bases, and 10 bases had no gene match. The CDR3 is 13 residues long. CDR3 region: CASTLTRTGGYTF. The DNA for the CDR3 is TGTGCCAGCACACTCACCAGGACAGGAGGCTACACCTTC.

The V and J genes are TRBV19 and TRBJ2-1; D is possibly TRBD2 (6 bases). V lost 10 bases and J 8 bases, leaving 15 bases between the germline ends. The V gene's germline CDR1 is LNHDA and CDR2 SQIVND (reference sequence). This CDR3 spans 12 amino acids. CDR3 nucleotides: TGTGCCATCCCGACTAGTCCCCATGAGCAGTTCTTC. Protein: CAIPTSPHEQFF.

CDR3 in amino acids: CAGEGRETQYF. The CDR3 region has the DNA TGTGCCGGAGAGGGCAGAGAGACCCAGTACTTC. The chain has TRBV7-2 and TRBJ2-5; D is perhaps TRBD2 (5 bases). The CDR3 is 11 amino acids. CDR1 and CDR2 (germline): SGHTA, FQGNSA. V was shortened by 11 bases and J by 4 bases, with 11 bases between the two germline ends. Together with reference TRBV7-2 and TRBJ2-5, the CDR3 gives the full variable domain: GAGVSQSPSNKVTEKGKDVELRCDPISGHTALYWYRQSLGQGLEFLIYFQGNSAPDKSGLPSDRFSAERTGGSVSTLTIQRTQQEDSAVYLCAGEGRETQYFGPGTRLLVL.

The V and J genes are TRBV5-1 and TRBJ2-7; D is perhaps TRBD1 (5 bases). CDR3 length equals 13 residues. Trimming cost V 4 bases and J 3 bases, with 11 bases left between them. The V gene's germline CDR1 is SGHRS and CDR2 YFSETQ. In DNA form, the CDR3 reads TGCGCCAGCAGCCCCCTGGACATCTACGAGCAGTACTTC. Protein product: CASSPLDIYEQYF.

CDR3 DNA sequence: TGTGCCAGCACCCCGATAGCGGGGGTTTACAATGAGCAGTTCTTC. Its protein product is CASTPIAGVYNEQFF. The chain recombines TRBV5-4 with TRBJ2-1; 9 bases line up with TRBD2. Germline loops: CDR1 SGHNT, CDR2 YYREEE (reference sequence). The J segment lost 4 bases and the V segment lost 6 bases, leaving 8 bases of the junction unmatched. This CDR3 region has 15 residues. Using reference TRBV5-4 and TRBJ2-1 for the parts outside the CDR3, the full variable domain is ETGVTQSPTHLIKTRGQQVTLRCSSQSGHNTVSWYQQALGQGPQFIFQYYREEENGRGNFPPRFSGLQFPNYSSELNVNALELDDSALYLCASTPIAGVYNEQFFGPGTRLTVL.

Of note for this clone: Other DNA sequences in this sample translate to the same CDR3. The genes are TRBV4-2 and TRBJ2-7, with 9 bases aligning to TRBD1. The V segment lost 3 bases and the J segment 4 bases; nucleotides outside the gene matches: 4. This CDR3 region has 14 residues. Per the germline V gene, CDR1 is LGHNA and CDR2 is YNFKEQ. CDR3 sequence reads: CASSHTGTGYEQYF. In DNA form, the CDR3 reads TGTGCCAGCAGCCACACCGGGACAGGGTACGAGCAGTACTTC.

The rearrangement links TRBV10-3 to TRBJ2-1; tentative D call: TRBD1 (6 bases). In germline, CDR1 is ENHRY, CDR2 SYGVKD. V lost 6 bases, J lost 5 bases, and 23 bases lay in between. The CDR3 runs to 17 residues. The CDR3, as DNA: TGTGCCATCAGGCGCGGGTCAGGGGCGGGCCTAGACAATGAGCAGTTCTTC. It encodes CAIRRGSGAGLDNEQFF.

The chain uses TRBV29-1 and TRBJ1-1; D unclear. With 8 bases removed from V and 5 bases from J, the gap between germline ends came to 12 bases. The CDR3 contains 11 residues. The germline CDR1 and CDR2 sequences are SQVTM and ANQGSEA. In DNA, the CDR3 is TGCAGCCCCATGAGGAGGACTGAAGCTTTCTTT. Its protein is CSPMRRTEAFF.

This clone showed up just a few times. The V gene is TRBV27, the J gene TRBJ2-1; 8 bases fit TRBD2. J was trimmed by 9 bases and V by 7 bases; bases with no gene match: 14. The germline CDR1 and CDR2 sequences are MNHEY and SMNVEV (reference sequence). The CDR3 length is 15 residues. CDR3 in DNA: TGTGCCAGCACGCGGGGGGCAGCCGCTATCGGTGAGCAGTTCTTC. This encodes CASTRGAAAIGEQFF.

As DNA, the CDR3 is TGTGCCAGCAGAACCGGGACACGGGCAAATGAGCAGTTCTTC. Protein: CASRTGTRANEQFF. The chain couples TRBV7-2 to TRBJ2-1, with D maybe TRBD1 (6 bases). Trimming removed 6 bases at V and 7 bases at J, with 16 bases between. The length of the CDR3 is 14 residues. Per germline, CDR1 SGHTA and CDR2 FQGNSA.

This clone is a singleton in its sample. This chain joins TRBV11-2 and TRBJ2-1; weak D call: TRBD1 (5 bases). Trimming stripped 1 base from V and 4 bases from J, with 11 bases between. Per the germline V gene, CDR1 is SGHAT and CDR2 is FQNNGV. CDR3 length equals 15 residues. CDR3 nucleotides: TGTGCCAGCAGCTTAGGGGGCTACCGGTACAATGAGCAGTTCTTC. As protein: CASSLGGYRYNEQFF.

The chain joins TRBV2 to TRBJ1-1; D is undetermined. Trimming removed 4 bases from V and 6 bases from J, with 15 bases in between. Germline CDR1 is SNHLY and CDR2 is FYNNEI. The length of the CDR3 is 14 residues. CDR3 protein: CASSVAFLGAEAFF. CDR3 DNA: TGTGCCAGCAGTGTAGCCTTCCTGGGCGCTGAAGCTTTCTTT.

This clone appeared a few times. CDR3 sequence (DNA): TGCGCCAGCAGCCAAGCAGGGGGTGAGCAGTTCTTC. Translating it yields CASSQAGGEQFF. J is TRBJ2-1 and V is TRBV4-1; TRBD1 matches 7 bases. CDR1 MGHRA and CDR2 YSYEKL come from the germline V gene. The V and J ends lost 1 base and 9 bases, in that order; junction bases with no gene match: 0. The CDR3 totals 12 residues.

This clone was counted once. V usage is TRBV29-1 and J usage is TRBJ2-7, with 7 nucleotides matching TRBD1. This CDR3 contains 12 residues. Germline-derived CDR1 and CDR2 are SQVTM and ANQGSEA. V lost 7 bases to trimming and J lost 5 bases; unmatched junction nucleotides: 8. The CDR3 sequence: CSAQTGSHEQYF. DNA of the CDR3: TGCAGCGCCCAGACAGGGTCCCACGAGCAGTACTTC.

In nucleotides, the CDR3 is TGCGCCAGCAGCCAAGTATGGGGGGACGGCCCGCGCGGCTACACCTTC. Its protein product is CASSQVWGDGPRGYTF. The V and J genes are TRBV4-3 and TRBJ1-2; tentatively, D is TRBD1 (5 bases). V gave up 1 base and J gave up 8 bases, with 20 bases separating them. In germline, CDR1 is LGHNA, CDR2 YSLEER. CDR3 length: 16 amino acids.

This clone was observed a handful of times. The genes are TRBV3-1 (or the pseudogene TRBV3-2) and TRBJ1-2; D call uncertain. CDR3 size: 11 residues. The germline V and J ends were trimmed by 4 bases and 7 bases, with 7 bases remaining between them. CDR1 and CDR2 (germline): LGHDT, YNNKEL (reference sequence). The CDR3 nucleotides read TGTGCCAGCAGCCCTGGTAGTGGCTACACCTTC. It specifies CASSPGSGYTF.

This chain links TRBV4-1 with TRBJ2-7; D might be TRBD1 (6 bases). The germline V and J ends were trimmed by 3 bases and 0 bases, with 15 bases remaining between them. The CDR3 contains 16 residues. Germline V gene sequence: CDR1 MGHRA, CDR2 YSYEKL. The CDR3 DNA follows: TGCGCCAGCAGCCAGTTACAGGGTGAGGGCTCCTACGAGCAGTACTTC. Amino acid sequence: CASSQLQGEGSYEQYF.

The gene calls are TRBV14 and TRBJ2-5, with D unresolved. The V end lost 4 bases, the J end lost 0 bases, and 6 bases lay between the germline ends. Germline lookup yields CDR1 SGHDN and CDR2 FVKESK. CDR3 length: 13 amino acids. The CDR3 coding sequence is TGTGCCAGCAGCCGCGGCCACCAAGAGACCCAGTACTTC. Translation: CASSRGHQETQYF.

This clone was picked up a small number of times. This chain connects TRBV6-2 or TRBV6-3 to TRBJ2-2; the match to TRBD2 covers 10 bases. The junction had 15 bases not matched to a gene; V was cut back by 3 bases and J by 2 bases. From germline, CDR1 is MNHEY and CDR2 SVGEGT. The CDR3 is 20 amino acids. DNA of the CDR3: TGTGCCAGCAGTTATCGGGTAGCGGGGGGCCTAGGAGTTAACACCGGGGAGCTGTTTTTT. Translating it yields CASSYRVAGGLGVNTGELFF.

This clone was detected only a few times. The rearrangement links TRBV5-5 to TRBJ2-1, with TRBD2 matching over 8 bases. J gave up 1 base and V 3 bases, and 6 bases lay outside the gene matches. The germline gives CDR1 SGHKS, CDR2 YYEKEE (reference sequence). The CDR3 consists of 16 residues. CDR3 nucleotides: TGTGCCAGCAGCTCGTATAGCGGGAAGTCCTACAATGAGCAGTTCTTC. Translation: CASSSYSGKSYNEQFF.